This entry lists 7 T cell receptor beta chains sequenced from one sample in a study of T cells after yellow fever vaccination. MiXCR, applied by TCRdb to the 5' RACE reads, yields one record per CDR3 protein. The table includes 150,000 to 200,000 distinct CDR3 sequences, roughly 9% detected once. The input for sequencing was CD8+ T cells sorted from PBMCs, taken 45 days after the yellow fever booster vaccination. The receptors shown here come from a man between 18 and 35 years old who received the YFV17D yellow fever vaccine.

The chain carries TRBV20-1 and TRBJ2-1; D perhaps matches TRBD2 (6 bases). V was shortened by 6 bases and J by 3 bases, with 18 bases between the two germline ends. Germline assignment: CDR1 DFQATT and CDR2 SNEGSKA (reference sequence). The CDR3 length is 15 residues. CDR3 nucleotides: TGCAGTGCGCGGGACCCCCGCAGGGACTACAATGAGCAGTTCTTC. Translating gives CSARDPRRDYNEQFF.

The chain joins TRBV7-2 to TRBJ2-7; the match to TRBD2 covers 8 bases. CDR1 is SGHTA and CDR2 is FQGNSA in the germline V gene. V shed 3 bases and J 4 bases; nucleotides not matched to a gene: 8. This CDR3 has 15 residues. The CDR3 is CASSFYGGANYEQYF. CDR3 sequence (DNA): TGTGCCAGCAGCTTCTACGGGGGGGCGAATTACGAGCAGTACTTC.

The rearrangement links TRBV27 to TRBJ2-2; no reliable D call. CDR1 and CDR2 (germline): MNHEY, SMNVEV (reference sequence). The CDR3 sequence is 13 residues long. The ends were cut back, 5 bases at V and 2 bases at J, with 6 bases in the middle. The CDR3 DNA sequence: TGTGCCAGCAGTCGACACAACACCGGGGAGCTGTTTTTT. This gives the protein CASSRHNTGELFF.

This clonotype has more than one count but fewer than ten. The rearrangement joins TRBV5-5 to TRBJ2-7, with unresolved D. The germline gives CDR1 SGHKS, CDR2 YYEKEE (reference sequence). Trimming left V 0 bases short and J 3 bases short, with 7 bases between. The CDR3 runs 13 residues. The CDR3 DNA follows: TGTGCCAGCAGCTTGGTTTCGGACTACGAGCAGTACTTC. Protein sequence: CASSLVSDYEQYF. Full variable domain (outside the CDR3, taken from reference TRBV5-5 and TRBJ2-7): DAGVTQSPTHLIKTRGQQVTLRCSPISGHKSVSWYQQVLGQGPQFIFQYYEKEERGRGNFPDRFSARQFPNYSSELNVNALLLGDSALYLCASSLVSDYEQYFGPGTRLTVT.

This clonotype was found a few times. This chain connects TRBV4-3 to TRBJ2-1; D is perhaps TRBD2 (5 bases). This CDR3 spans 17 amino acids. From germline, CDR1 is LGHNA and CDR2 YSLEER. Deletions cut 3 bases from V and 2 bases from J, with 17 bases between. CDR3 in DNA: TGCGCCAGCAGCCAGGATCCTCTTTGGGGAGCCTACAATGAGCAGTTCTTC. Its protein is CASSQDPLWGAYNEQFF.

This clonotype has at least ten counts. Written as DNA, the CDR3 is TGCGCCAGCAGCTTGGAGGCTAGCGGGGCGTACCAAGAGACCCAGTACTTC. It is translated as CASSLEASGAYQETQYF. The chain uses TRBV5-1 and TRBJ2-5; 9 bases agree with TRBD2. CDR1 SGHRS and CDR2 YFSETQ come from the germline V gene. With 0 bases clipped from V and 0 bases from J, the junction kept 6 bases outside the gene matches. The CDR3 length is 17 residues.

There are a few counts of this clonotype. The J gene is TRBJ2-5, the V gene TRBV9, with D uncertain. The V end lost 0 bases, the J end lost 4 bases, and 10 bases lay between the germline ends. Germline values: CDR1 SGDLS, CDR2 YYNGEE. The CDR3 covers 14 residues. The CDR3 region has the DNA TGTGCCAGCAGCGTAGCTGATTTCTTAGAGACCCAGTACTTC. This translates into CASSVADFLETQYF.